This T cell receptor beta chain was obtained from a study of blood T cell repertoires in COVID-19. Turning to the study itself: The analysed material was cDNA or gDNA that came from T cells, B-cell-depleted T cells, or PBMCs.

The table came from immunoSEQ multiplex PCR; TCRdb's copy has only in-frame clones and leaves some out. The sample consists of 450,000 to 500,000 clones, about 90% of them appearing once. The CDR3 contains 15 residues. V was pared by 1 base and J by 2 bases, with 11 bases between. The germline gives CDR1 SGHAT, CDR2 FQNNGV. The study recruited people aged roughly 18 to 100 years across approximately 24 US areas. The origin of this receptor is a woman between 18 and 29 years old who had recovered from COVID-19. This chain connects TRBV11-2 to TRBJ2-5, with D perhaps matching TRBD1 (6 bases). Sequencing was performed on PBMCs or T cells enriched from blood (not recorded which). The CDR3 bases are TGTGCCAGCAGCTTAGCCGGGACACCTCAAGAGACCCAGTACTTC. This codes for CASSLAGTPQETQYF.